The source of this TCR beta chain is a study of CD8 T cells in Susac syndrome. This clonotype has a single count. RNA, at roughly 0.45 to 1 ug, was reverse transcribed with random hexamers. One entry per CDR3 protein, called by TCRdb with MiXCR from the immunoSEQ multiplex PCR reads. The sample comprises some 140,000 distinct CDR3 sequences, more than 75% of which are singletons, and around 0.24% rests with the top ten. Germline loops: CDR1 LGHNA, CDR2 YSLEER. CDR3 length: 16 amino acids. Germline trimming cut 3 bases from V and 2 bases from J; bases unmatched to any gene: 2. This TCR was recovered from a human donor with multiple sclerosis. Sequencing was done on a sample of CD8+ T cells from PBMCs. The chain is built from TRBV4-3 and TRBJ2-6, with 9 nucleotides matching TRBD1. CDR3 residues: CASSQRQGAGANVLTF. The CDR3 nucleotides are TGCGCCAGCAGCCAGCGACAGGGGGCTGGGGCCAACGTCCTGACTTTC.